This entry concerns a single T cell receptor beta chain. This specimen comes from a study of blood T cell repertoires in COVID-19. Cohort 3 donors were reported recovered after two negative PCRs, clearance, or symptom resolution. The J segment lost 8 bases and the V segment lost 0 bases, leaving 6 bases of the junction unmatched. The CDR3 has 17 residues. Germline V gene data show CDR1 as ENHRY and CDR2 as SYGVKD. TCRdb's copy holds only in-frame clones and misses some; the assay was immunoSEQ multiplex PCR. This table has hundreds of thousands of clones, roughly 86% appearing once. This clonotype was sampled from a woman aged 25 to 45 who had recovered from COVID-19. The V call is TRBV10-3, the J call TRBJ2-1; 14 positions agree with TRBD2. The sample consisted of PBMCs or T cells enriched from blood (not recorded which). For the CDR3, the DNA is TGTGCCATCAGTGAGTCTTATAGACTAGCGGGAGGGTATGAGCAGTTCTTC. The encoded protein is CAISESYRLAGGYEQFF.